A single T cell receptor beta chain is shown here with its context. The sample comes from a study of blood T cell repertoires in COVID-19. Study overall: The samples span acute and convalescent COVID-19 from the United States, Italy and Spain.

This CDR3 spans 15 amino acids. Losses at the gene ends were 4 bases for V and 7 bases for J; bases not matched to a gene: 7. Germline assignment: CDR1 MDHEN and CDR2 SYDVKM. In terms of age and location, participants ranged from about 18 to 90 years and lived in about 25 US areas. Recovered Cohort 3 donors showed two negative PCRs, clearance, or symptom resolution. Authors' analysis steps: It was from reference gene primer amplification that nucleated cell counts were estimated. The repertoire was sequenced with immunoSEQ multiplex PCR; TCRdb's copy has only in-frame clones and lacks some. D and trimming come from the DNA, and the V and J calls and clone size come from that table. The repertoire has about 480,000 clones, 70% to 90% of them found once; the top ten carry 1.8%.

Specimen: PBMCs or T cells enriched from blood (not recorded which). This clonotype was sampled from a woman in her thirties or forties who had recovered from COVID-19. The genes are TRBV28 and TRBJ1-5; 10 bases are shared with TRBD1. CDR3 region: CASSSSGQGYQPQHF. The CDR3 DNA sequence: TGTGCCAGCAGTTCCTCGGGACAGGGGTACCAGCCCCAGCATTTT.